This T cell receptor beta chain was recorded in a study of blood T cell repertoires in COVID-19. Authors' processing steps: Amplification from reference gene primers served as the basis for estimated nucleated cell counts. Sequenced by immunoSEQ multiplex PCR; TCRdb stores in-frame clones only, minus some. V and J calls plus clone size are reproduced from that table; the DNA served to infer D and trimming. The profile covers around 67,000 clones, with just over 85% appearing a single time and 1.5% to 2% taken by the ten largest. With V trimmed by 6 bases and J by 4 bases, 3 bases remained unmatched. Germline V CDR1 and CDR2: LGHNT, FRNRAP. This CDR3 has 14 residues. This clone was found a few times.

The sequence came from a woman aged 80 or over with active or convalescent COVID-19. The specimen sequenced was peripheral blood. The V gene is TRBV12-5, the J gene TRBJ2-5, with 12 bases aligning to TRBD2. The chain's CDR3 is CASGGLAGLETQYF. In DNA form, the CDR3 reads TGTGCTAGTGGAGGACTAGCGGGGTTAGAGACCCAGTACTTC. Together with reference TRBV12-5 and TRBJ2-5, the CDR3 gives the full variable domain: DARVTQTPRHKVTEMGQEVTMRCQPILGHNTVFWYRQTMMQGLELLAYFRNRAPLDDSGMPKDRFSAEMPDATLATLKIQPSEPRDSAVYFCASGGLAGLETQYFGPGTRLLVL.